This is a list of T cell receptor beta chains from one sample in a study of CD8 T cells in Susac syndrome. TCRdb itself ran the immunoSEQ multiplex PCR reads through MiXCR, one entry per CDR3 protein. Counted here are 150,000 to 200,000 distinct CDR3 sequences, approximately 96% occurring once; the ten biggest clones make up roughly 0.095%. The sequencing input was CD4+ T cells from PBMCs. These receptors all come from a human donor with multiple sclerosis. The CDR3 runs from the conserved cysteine through the conserved F or W. The D gene is left open where the match is weak. Size values are once, few and many counts, or a class for expanded clones, and some rows have none.

>TRBV3-1|TRBJ2-5|TRBD2|-
TGTGCCAGCAGCCAATCCCTAGCGGGGGGGGAGACCCAGTACTTC
CASSQSLAGGETQYF
>TRBV6-5|TRBJ2-1|TRBD2|-
TGTGCCAGCAGCTTTAGCGGGAACTCCTACAATGAGCAGTTCTTC
CASSFSGNSYNEQFF
>TRBV29-1|TRBJ2-1|-|-
TGCAGCTACGCGAGGCTAGCGATAGAAAATGAGCAGTTCTTC
CSYARLAIENEQFF
>TRBV28|TRBJ2-3|TRBD2|-
TGTGCCAGCAGTTCCCCTTATCGACTAGCGGACACAGATACGCAGTATTTT
CASSSPYRLADTDTQYF
>TRBV6-6|TRBJ1-2|-|-
TGTGCCAGCGTCTTTGGGGTAGGAAACTATGGCTACACCTTC
CASVFGVGNYGYTF
>TRBV7-2|TRBJ1-2|TRBD1|-
TGTGCCAGCAGCCCCCAAACCCAGGGGGCGAACTATGGCTACACCTTC
CASSPQTQGANYGYTF
>TRBV12-3/TRBV12-4|TRBJ2-3|TRBD1|-
TGTGCCAGCAGTAAGTCCGGGACAGGATCCTCAGATACGCAGTATTTT
CASSKSGTGSSDTQYF
>TRBV30|TRBJ1-1|-|-
TGTGCCTGGAGTCGGACAGACGAACTCGTGAACACTGAAGCTTTCTTT
CAWSRTDELVNTEAFF
>TRBV20-1|TRBJ2-3|TRBD1|-
TGCAGTGCTTCTGATGACAGGGGATTACGCACAGATACGCAGTATTTT
CSASDDRGLRTDTQYF
>TRBV18|TRBJ1-1|-|-
TGTGCCAGCTCCCCCGCTGGAAACACTGAAGCTTTCTTT
CASSPAGNTEAFF
>TRBV5-1|TRBJ2-7|-|-
TGCGCCAGCAGCCCGGGGGACGATTCCTACGAGCAGTACTTC
CASSPGDDSYEQYF
>TRBV28|TRBJ2-1|TRBD2|-
TGTGCCAGCAGTTTACCCCGGGGGGGGAGCTCCTACAATGAGCAGTTCTTC
CASSLPRGGSSYNEQFF
>TRBV12-5|TRBJ2-4|TRBD1|-
TGTGCTAGTGGCGGCCCGGGACAGGGGAACATTCAGTACTTC
CASGGPGQGNIQYF
>TRBV20-1|TRBJ1-5|-|-
TGCAGTGCTGGGACGTGGCAGACTAATCAGCCCCAGCATTTT
CSAGTWQTNQPQHF
>TRBV5-6|TRBJ2-5|-|-
TGTGCCAGCAGTTCGACTAGGGGCGGGGAGACCCAGTACTTC
CASSSTRGGETQYF
>TRBV12-3/TRBV12-4|TRBJ2-5|-|-
TGTGCCAGCACCGCCTCAGTGGCACGGCAAGAGACCCAGTACTTC
CASTASVARQETQYF
>TRBV14|TRBJ2-7|-|-
TGTGCCAGCAGCCAAGTTATCGGGACAAAGACCTACGAGCAGTACTTC
CASSQVIGTKTYEQYF
>TRBV29-1|TRBJ1-2|TRBD1|-
TGCAGCGTTGATCCGCAGGGGGCGCGAGGCTACACCTTC
CSVDPQGARGYTF
>TRBV12-3/TRBV12-4|TRBJ2-1|-|few
TGTGCCAGCAGTTTTTCAGGGAATGAGCAGTTCTTC
CASSFSGNEQFF
>TRBV30|TRBJ1-1|-|-
TGTGCCGGGGTCGGACCCTCGAACACTGAAGCTTTCTTT
CAGVGPSNTEAFF
>TRBV18|TRBJ1-5|-|-
TGTGCCAGCTCACCACTTCCGGGCACATCAGGGGCCCAGCATTTT
CASSPLPGTSGAQHF
>TRBV28|TRBJ2-5|-|-
TGTGCCAGCAGTTCCCCAACTCCTCCGGAGACCCAGTACTTC
CASSSPTPPETQYF
>TRBV7-3|TRBJ2-7|-|-
TGTGCCAGCAGCCGCGACAGGGAGGGCGAGCAGTACTTC
CASSRDREGEQYF
>TRBV4-2|TRBJ1-2|-|-
TGTGCCAGCAGCCTCTCCGGGACAAACAAGGGCTACACCTTC
CASSLSGTNKGYTF